This T cell receptor beta chain was profiled in a study of lymphopenia after photon versus proton radiotherapy. V lost 1 base, J lost 2 bases, and 10 bases stayed unmatched. The CDR3 consists of 17 residues. Per the germline V gene, CDR1 is SGHTA and CDR2 is FQGNSA. Profiling relied on immunoSEQ multiplex PCR, and the TCRdb table lists in-frame clones only, not all of them. Counted here are some 55,000 clones, around four fifths occurring once; the ten biggest clones make up less than 35%. The clonotype originates from a man aged 45-65 years with gastric cancer. The chain has TRBV7-2 and TRBJ2-7; 8 bases fit TRBD2. The sequencing here drew on peripheral blood, taken from a patient treated with photon-based radiotherapy. The CDR3, as DNA: TGTGCCAGCAGCTTAGGGCCCGAGCGGGAGAAGACCTACGAGCAGTACTTC. Its protein product is CASSLGPEREKTYEQYF.